The text below deals with one T cell receptor beta chain. Its antigen is not known. Trimming took 4 bases from V and 0 from J, leaving 10 bases between them. Per the germline V gene, CDR1 is SNHLY and CDR2 is FYNNEI. The CDR3 consists of 15 residues. Every TCR beta cDNA library bore unique molecular identifiers. TCRdb recomputed calls from the PCR reads with MiXCR, one row per CDR3 protein. The sample records about 500,000 distinct CDR3 sequences, roughly 45% being singletons. The sample is drawn from a study of post-analysis software for immune sequencing data. Overall study findings and caveats: When the samples were clustered directly with F measure, those that had been prepared in the same batch showed strong co-clustering. Controls showed lower frequencies than patients for four to six TRBV segments, and TRBV5-6, TRBV5-1 and TRBV20-1 were among these. A significant reduction in normalized Chao1 diversity was observed in multiple sclerosis patients versus controls.

V usage is TRBV2 and J usage is TRBJ1-5, with D unresolved. The source is a girl aged 10-17 years with multiple sclerosis. The specimen sequenced was blood. For the CDR3, the DNA is TGTGCCAGCAGTGGTCAGGAGATTAGCAATCAGCCCCAGCATTTT. Translated: CASSGQEISNQPQHF.